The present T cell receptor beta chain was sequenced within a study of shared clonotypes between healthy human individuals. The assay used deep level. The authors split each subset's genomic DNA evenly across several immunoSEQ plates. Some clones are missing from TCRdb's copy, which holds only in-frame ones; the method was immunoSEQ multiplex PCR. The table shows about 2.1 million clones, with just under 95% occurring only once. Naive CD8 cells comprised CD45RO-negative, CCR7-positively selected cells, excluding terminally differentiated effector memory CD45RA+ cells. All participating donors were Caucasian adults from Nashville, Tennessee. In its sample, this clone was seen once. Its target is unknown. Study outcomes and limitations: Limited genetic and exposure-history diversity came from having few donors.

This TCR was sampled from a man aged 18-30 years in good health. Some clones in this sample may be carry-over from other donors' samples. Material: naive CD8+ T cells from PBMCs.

The CDR3: CASSGSVGRETQYF. As DNA, the CDR3 is TGTGCCAGCAGTGGTAGCGTGGGCCGGGAGACCCAGTACTTC. The chain links TRBV2 to TRBJ2-5; D possibly corresponds to TRBD2 (5 bases). Per the germline V gene, CDR1 is SNHLY and CDR2 is FYNNEI. The length of the CDR3 is 14 residues. Trimming stripped 4 bases from V and 5 bases from J, with 14 bases between.